This T cell receptor beta chain was recorded in a study of cytomegalovirus exposure and HLA in healthy donors. Note on this clone: The target antigen is unknown.

Overall study findings and caveats: According to the study, around 180 TCR beta chains were cytomegalovirus-associated. Analyses of presence/absence relied on an assumption of roughly uniform sequencing depth across donors.

60 Vbeta and 13 Jbeta primers were used in PCR. The method was immunoSEQ multiplex PCR; TCRdb's version includes in-frame clones alone and lacks a portion of them. Of about 85,000 clones listed, 60% to 80% are singletons. Unmatched junction bases numbered 3, after V lost 6 bases and J lost 4 bases. This CDR3 spans 13 amino acids. Germline-derived CDR1 and CDR2 are MNHEY and SMNVEV (reference sequence). The sequence came from a boy younger than 18 in good health and CMV-seronegative. The chain joins TRBV27 to TRBJ1-2, with 9 bases lining up with TRBD1. What was sequenced was PBMCs. CDR3 protein: CASSQGQGYGYTF. The CDR3 DNA is TGTGCCAGCAGCCAGGGACAGGGCTATGGCTACACCTTC.